Here is one T cell receptor beta chain with its context. The antigen is undetermined. Data came from immunoSEQ multiplex PCR; TCRdb stores just in-frame clones and leaves some out. The sample carries about 110,000 clones, approximately 92% recorded once. These data belong to a study of CD4+ T cells in melanoma. Germline lookup yields CDR1 MNHNY and CDR2 SVGAGI (reference sequence). The CDR3 runs 15 residues. V was pared by 5 bases and J by 4 bases, with 15 bases between. Study outcomes and limitations: CD8+ T cell, macrophage and B cell function reportedly correlated with neoantigen-specific CD4+ T cells.

The receptor's source is a human donor with melanoma. This rearrangement joins TRBV6-6 to TRBJ2-1; D remains unclear. The sample consisted of peripheral blood. Here the CDR3 DNA reads TGTGCCAGCAGTGACCGCGAGATTTCGTACAATGAGCAGTTCTTC. Protein sequence: CASSDREISYNEQFF.